This TCR beta chain was found in a study of T-cell memory formation after mild COVID-19. Study observations and caveats: The study found contracting CD4+ clones mainly in CM and EM and contracting CD8+ clones in EMRA. Among clones contracting day 15 to 85, CD4/CD8 was balanced, whereas later expanders leaned CD4+.

V lost 4 bases and J 5 bases, leaving 15 bases between the germline ends. This CDR3 has 15 amino acids. Per the germline V gene, CDR1 is LNHNV and CDR2 is YYDKDF (reference sequence). After 5'RACE with constant-segment primers, TCR alpha and TCR beta cDNA libraries carrying sample barcodes and UMIs were obtained. Via MiXCR, TCRdb re-called the 5' RACE reads, giving one row per CDR3 protein. The data hold 300,000 to 400,000 distinct CDR3 sequences, with around 28% observed a single time. In regard to this clonotype: Its specificity is not known.

This receptor was taken from an adult woman who had mild COVID-19 (a few samples of this study predate the infection). Cell type and time point are not known. The chain links TRBV15 to TRBJ2-1, with D perhaps matching TRBD2 (6 bases). The sequenced sample consisted of PBMCs or a T cell subset sorted from them (not recorded which). The chain's CDR3 is CATSKALATNNEQFF. The DNA of the CDR3 is TGTGCCACCAGCAAGGCGCTAGCGACCAACAATGAGCAGTTCTTC.